Listed below are T cell receptor beta chains from one sample, sequenced in a study of PD-1 blockade in classical Hodgkin lymphoma. Data came from immunoSEQ multiplex PCR; TCRdb stores just in-frame clones and leaves some out. The profile shows some 10,000 clones, approximately 84% of them singletons. The specimen sequenced was CD8+ T cells from blood. The receptors stem from a human donor with classical Hodgkin lymphoma. Each CDR3 is given with its conserved first and last residue. D genes are given only for firm matches. Only part of the rows carry a size: once, few, many, or a class if the clone is expanded.

CDR3nt: TGTGCCAGCAGTGAATCCGGACGGGCCTCCTACGAGCAGTACTTC
CDR3aa: CASSESGRASYEQYF
j_gene: TRBJ2-7
d_gene: NA
abundance: NA
v_gene: TRBV25-1

CDR3nt: TGTGCCAGCAGCGACTATACAGGGCCACTTAAGAACACTGAAGCTTTCTTT
CDR3aa: CASSDYTGPLKNTEAFF
j_gene: TRBJ1-1
d_gene: NA
abundance: once
v_gene: TRBV9

CDR3nt: TGTGCCATCAGTGAGTCCCCGGGACAGGGGGCGGACTATGGCTACACCTTC
CDR3aa: CAISESPGQGADYGYTF
j_gene: TRBJ1-2
d_gene: TRBD1
abundance: NA
v_gene: TRBV10-3

CDR3nt: TGTGCCACCAGCCGGGGGACAGGGACCAATTCACCCCTCCACTTT
CDR3aa: CATSRGTGTNSPLHF
j_gene: TRBJ1-6
d_gene: TRBD1
abundance: few
v_gene: TRBV15

CDR3nt: TGTGCCAGCAGTTCTCAAAGGGGGTATGGAAACACCATATATTTT
CDR3aa: CASSSQRGYGNTIYF
j_gene: TRBJ1-3
d_gene: NA
abundance: NA
v_gene: TRBV28

CDR3nt: TGTGCCAGCAGTTACTATGAGGTCGGGGGTAGGGAAGCTTTCTTT
CDR3aa: CASSYYEVGGREAFF
j_gene: TRBJ1-1
d_gene: NA
abundance: NA
v_gene: TRBV6-5

CDR3nt: TGTGCCGTCGGGGTGGCCACTGAAGCTTTCTTT
CDR3aa: CAVGVATEAFF
j_gene: TRBJ1-1
d_gene: NA
abundance: NA
v_gene: TRBV6-1

CDR3nt: TGTGCCATCAGTGAAGGAGGGATGGGGGCCAACGTCCTGACTTTC
CDR3aa: CAISEGGMGANVLTF
j_gene: TRBJ2-6
d_gene: NA
abundance: NA
v_gene: TRBV10-3

CDR3nt: TGTGCCAGCAGTTACTCGGCAGTACACAATGAAAAACTGTTTTTT
CDR3aa: CASSYSAVHNEKLFF
j_gene: TRBJ1-4
d_gene: NA
abundance: once
v_gene: TRBV6-5

CDR3nt: TGTGCCAGCAGATTCGGGACAGGGGTTGGACAGCCCCAGCATTTT
CDR3aa: CASRFGTGVGQPQHF
j_gene: TRBJ1-5
d_gene: TRBD1
abundance: NA
v_gene: TRBV2

CDR3nt: TGTGCCAGCAGCCTTGCCCGGGACAGGGTCTCTGGCTACACCTTC
CDR3aa: CASSLARDRVSGYTF
j_gene: TRBJ1-2
d_gene: TRBD1
abundance: NA
v_gene: TRBV7-6

CDR3nt: TGCGCCAGCAGCTCCCGCTATTTGGGGGCAGGCGTCACTGAAGCTTTCTTT
CDR3aa: CASSSRYLGAGVTEAFF
j_gene: TRBJ1-1
d_gene: NA
abundance: NA
v_gene: TRBV5-1

CDR3nt: TGTGCCAGTAGTATAGTGGGTTGGGACTATGGCTACACCTTC
CDR3aa: CASSIVGWDYGYTF
j_gene: TRBJ1-2
d_gene: NA
abundance: NA
v_gene: TRBV19

CDR3nt: TGTGCCAGCAGTTACGCAGGGAGCTCTGGAAACACCATATATTTT
CDR3aa: CASSYAGSSGNTIYF
j_gene: TRBJ1-3
d_gene: NA
abundance: NA
v_gene: TRBV6-5

CDR3nt: TGTGCCAGCAGCCCGGGGACAGGGGGCAAGCAGTACTTC
CDR3aa: CASSPGTGGKQYF
j_gene: TRBJ2-7
d_gene: TRBD1
abundance: NA
v_gene: TRBV7-6

CDR3nt: TGTGCCAGCAGTGAAGACCCTAGCGGGGCTCACCAAGAGACCCAGTACTTC
CDR3aa: CASSEDPSGAHQETQYF
j_gene: TRBJ2-5
d_gene: TRBD2
abundance: NA
v_gene: TRBV2

CDR3nt: TGTGCCAGCAGCGTCAGGACAGGAACCGCGATAAACACCGGGGAGCTGTTTTTT
CDR3aa: CASSVRTGTAINTGELFF
j_gene: TRBJ2-2
d_gene: TRBD1
abundance: NA
v_gene: TRBV9

CDR3nt: TGTGCCAGCAGCTTAGTCCCGGTGTCGGGTGGGAAAGAGACCCAGTACTTC
CDR3aa: CASSLVPVSGGKETQYF
j_gene: TRBJ2-5
d_gene: NA
abundance: NA
v_gene: TRBV7-8

CDR3nt: TGCAGTGTAAATCCGACTATCGGCTACACCTTC
CDR3aa: CSVNPTIGYTF
j_gene: TRBJ1-2
d_gene: NA
abundance: NA
v_gene: TRBV20-1

CDR3nt: TGTGCCAGCAGTGTTGGGGCCATGAACACTGAAGCTTTCTTT
CDR3aa: CASSVGAMNTEAFF
j_gene: TRBJ1-1
d_gene: NA
abundance: NA
v_gene: TRBV2

CDR3nt: TGCGCCAGCAGTCCCGGGGGCACAACCTACAATGAGCAGTTCTTC
CDR3aa: CASSPGGTTYNEQFF
j_gene: TRBJ2-1
d_gene: NA
abundance: NA
v_gene: TRBV23-1

CDR3nt: TGCGCCAGCAGCTTGGTCGGTCTGGGAGGAGTGCTCTTGAGAAACACCATATATTTT
CDR3aa: CASSLVGLGGVLLRNTIYF
j_gene: TRBJ1-3
d_gene: NA
abundance: NA
v_gene: TRBV5-1

CDR3nt: TGTGCCAGCATTCGGACAGGTTTTTCCTACGAGCAGTACTTC
CDR3aa: CASIRTGFSYEQYF
j_gene: TRBJ2-7
d_gene: TRBD1
abundance: NA
v_gene: TRBV6-1

CDR3nt: TGTGCCATCAGTGAGTCCTGGGCGGGGCCCTACGAGCAGTACTTC
CDR3aa: CAISESWAGPYEQYF
j_gene: TRBJ2-7
d_gene: NA
abundance: NA
v_gene: TRBV10-3

CDR3nt: TGTGCCAGCCAAGGGTCCGGGGAAAACTATGGCTACACCTTC
CDR3aa: CASQGSGENYGYTF
j_gene: TRBJ1-2
d_gene: NA
abundance: few
v_gene: TRBV7-9

CDR3nt: TGTGCCAGCAGTTTATCGATCAGCGGGGGGGCCTACGAGCAGTACTTC
CDR3aa: CASSLSISGGAYEQYF
j_gene: TRBJ2-7
d_gene: TRBD2
abundance: NA
v_gene: TRBV27

CDR3nt: TGTGCCAGCAGTTACCTTGGGACAGGGCATCAGCCCCAGCATTTT
CDR3aa: CASSYLGTGHQPQHF
j_gene: TRBJ1-5
d_gene: TRBD1
abundance: NA
v_gene: TRBV6-6

CDR3nt: TGCGCCAGCAGCCAAGATTCAGGGGACAGGGGTGACTACGAGCAGTACTTC
CDR3aa: CASSQDSGDRGDYEQYF
j_gene: TRBJ2-7
d_gene: TRBD1
abundance: NA
v_gene: TRBV4-3

CDR3nt: TGTGCCAGCAGTTTCGCAGGGTCCCCCTACGAGCAGTACTTC
CDR3aa: CASSFAGSPYEQYF
j_gene: TRBJ2-7
d_gene: NA
abundance: NA
v_gene: TRBV27

CDR3nt: TGTGCCAGCAGCCCTCGGGGTATAACCCTATACAATGAGCAGTTCTTC
CDR3aa: CASSPRGITLYNEQFF
j_gene: TRBJ2-1
d_gene: NA
abundance: NA
v_gene: TRBV9

CDR3nt: TGTGCCAGCAGTCCGGCCCCGGGCACTGAAGCTTTCTTT
CDR3aa: CASSPAPGTEAFF
j_gene: TRBJ1-1
d_gene: NA
abundance: NA
v_gene: TRBV7-9

CDR3nt: TGTGCCACCAGAGAAGGGACAGGAGGCTCCTACGAGCAGTACTTC
CDR3aa: CATREGTGGSYEQYF
j_gene: TRBJ2-7
d_gene: TRBD1
abundance: NA
v_gene: TRBV15

CDR3nt: TGTGCCAGCAGGGCCGGGACAGGGGGCGAGCAGTACTTC
CDR3aa: CASRAGTGGEQYF
j_gene: TRBJ2-7
d_gene: TRBD1
abundance: NA
v_gene: TRBV2

CDR3nt: TGTGCCAGCAGTGCCAACACCGGCTACACCGGGGAGCTGTTTTTT
CDR3aa: CASSANTGYTGELFF
j_gene: TRBJ2-2
d_gene: NA
abundance: once
v_gene: TRBV25-1

CDR3nt: TGTGCCAGCAGTTTGTCGACAGGAGATGTTAGGACAGATACGCAGTATTTT
CDR3aa: CASSLSTGDVRTDTQYF
j_gene: TRBJ2-3
d_gene: NA
abundance: NA
v_gene: TRBV27

CDR3nt: TGCGCCAGCAGCTTGGTAGGGGGCGCCGGGGAGCTGTTTTTT
CDR3aa: CASSLVGGAGELFF
j_gene: TRBJ2-2
d_gene: TRBD1
abundance: NA
v_gene: TRBV5-1

CDR3nt: TGCGCCAGCAGCTTGGCACGCGGCGCGGGACAGGGGGTAAATGGCTACACCTTC
CDR3aa: CASSLARGAGQGVNGYTF
j_gene: TRBJ1-2
d_gene: TRBD1
abundance: NA
v_gene: TRBV5-1

CDR3nt: TGTGCCAGCAGCGGTAGGGACAGGGAGTGGAAATATAGCAATCAGCCCCAGCATTTT
CDR3aa: CASSGRDREWKYSNQPQHF
j_gene: TRBJ1-5
d_gene: TRBD1
abundance: NA
v_gene: TRBV7-8

CDR3nt: TGTGCCAGCAGACTTGGACAGGGCTACGTTGAAGCTTTCTTT
CDR3aa: CASRLGQGYVEAFF
j_gene: TRBJ1-1
d_gene: TRBD1
abundance: NA
v_gene: TRBV28

CDR3nt: TGTGCCAGCAGTTTGGGTAGGGCACCCCTCCACTTT
CDR3aa: CASSLGRAPLHF
j_gene: TRBJ1-6
d_gene: NA
abundance: NA
v_gene: TRBV7-9

CDR3nt: TGTGCCAGCGCCGAACCGGGACTTAACAATGAGCAGTTCTTC
CDR3aa: CASAEPGLNNEQFF
j_gene: TRBJ2-1
d_gene: NA
abundance: NA
v_gene: TRBV27

CDR3nt: TGCAGCGCCGTTATCCCAGGGGCGAGCTATGGCTACACCTTC
CDR3aa: CSAVIPGASYGYTF
j_gene: TRBJ1-2
d_gene: NA
abundance: NA
v_gene: TRBV29-1

CDR3nt: TGTGCCAGCAGCTTGGGACAGGGAGCCTCCTACGAGCAGTACTTC
CDR3aa: CASSLGQGASYEQYF
j_gene: TRBJ2-7
d_gene: TRBD1
abundance: NA
v_gene: TRBV5-6

CDR3nt: TGTGCCAGCAGCTTAACGCCACAGGGCAACTACGAGCAGTACTTC
CDR3aa: CASSLTPQGNYEQYF
j_gene: TRBJ2-7
d_gene: NA
abundance: NA
v_gene: TRBV7-4

CDR3nt: TGTGCCAGTAGTCTAACTGTCGCCCGGGACATGAACACTGAAGCTTTCTTT
CDR3aa: CASSLTVARDMNTEAFF
j_gene: TRBJ1-1
d_gene: NA
abundance: NA
v_gene: TRBV19

CDR3nt: TGTGCCAGCAGCTCATCACTCTCGACAGACAGAAAAGCTAACTATGGCTACACCTTC
CDR3aa: CASSSSLSTDRKANYGYTF
j_gene: TRBJ1-2
d_gene: NA
abundance: NA
v_gene: TRBV7-9